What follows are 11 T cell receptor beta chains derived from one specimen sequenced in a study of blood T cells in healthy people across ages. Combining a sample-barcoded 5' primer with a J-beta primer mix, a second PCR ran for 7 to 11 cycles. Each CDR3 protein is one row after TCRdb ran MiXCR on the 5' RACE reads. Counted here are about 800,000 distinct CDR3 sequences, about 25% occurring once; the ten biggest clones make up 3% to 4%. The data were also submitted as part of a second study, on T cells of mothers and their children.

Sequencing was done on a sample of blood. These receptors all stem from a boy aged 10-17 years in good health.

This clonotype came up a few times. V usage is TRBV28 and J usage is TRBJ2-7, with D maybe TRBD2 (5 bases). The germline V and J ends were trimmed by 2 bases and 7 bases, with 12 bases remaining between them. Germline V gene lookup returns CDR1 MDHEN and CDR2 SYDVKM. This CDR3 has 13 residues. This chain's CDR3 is CASSLTESGEQYF. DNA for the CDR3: TGTGCCAGCAGTTTAACTGAGTCGGGAGAGCAGTACTTC.

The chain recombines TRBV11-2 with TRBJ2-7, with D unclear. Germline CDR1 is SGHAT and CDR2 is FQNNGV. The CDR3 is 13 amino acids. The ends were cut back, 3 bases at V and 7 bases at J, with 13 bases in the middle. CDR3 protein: CASSLMVGYEQYF. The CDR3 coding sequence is TGTGCCAGCAGCTTGATGGTGGGTTATGAGCAGTACTTC.

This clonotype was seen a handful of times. The CDR3 DNA reads TGTGCCAGCAGTCAAGGGACAGGGACCACCTACGAGCAGTACTTC. It is translated as CASSQGTGTTYEQYF. The genes are TRBV27 and TRBJ2-7; 9 positions match TRBD1. Germline-derived CDR1 and CDR2 are MNHEY and SMNVEV (reference sequence). The CDR3 covers 15 residues. Trimming removed 5 bases from V and 2 bases from J; junction bases left unmatched: 7.

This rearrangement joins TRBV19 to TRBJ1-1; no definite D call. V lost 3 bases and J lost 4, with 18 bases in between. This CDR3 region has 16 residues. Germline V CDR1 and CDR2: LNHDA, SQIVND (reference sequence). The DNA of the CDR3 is TGTGCCAGTAGTATTATGGGCAGACCCATGACCACTGAAGCTTTCTTT. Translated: CASSIMGRPMTTEAFF. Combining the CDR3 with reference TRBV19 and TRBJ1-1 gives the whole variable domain DGGITQSPKYLFRKEGQNVTLSCEQNLNHDAMYWYRQDPGQGLRLIYYSQIVNDFQKGDIAEGYSVSREKKESFPLTVTSAQKNPTAFYLCASSIMGRPMTTEAFFGQGTRLTVV.

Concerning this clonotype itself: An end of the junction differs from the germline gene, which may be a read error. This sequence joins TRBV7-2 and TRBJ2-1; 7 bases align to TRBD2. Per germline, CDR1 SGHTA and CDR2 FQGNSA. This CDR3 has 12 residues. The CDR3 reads CASSLGGGEGIF. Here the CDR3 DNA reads TGTGCCAGCAGCTTAGGTGGCGGGGAGGGGATCTTC.

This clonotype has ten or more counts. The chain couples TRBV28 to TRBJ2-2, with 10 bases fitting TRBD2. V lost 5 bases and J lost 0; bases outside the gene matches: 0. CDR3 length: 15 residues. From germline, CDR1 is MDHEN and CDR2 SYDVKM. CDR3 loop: CASSTSGTNTGELFF. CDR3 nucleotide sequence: TGTGCCAGCAGTACTAGCGGGACGAACACCGGGGAGCTGTTTTTT.

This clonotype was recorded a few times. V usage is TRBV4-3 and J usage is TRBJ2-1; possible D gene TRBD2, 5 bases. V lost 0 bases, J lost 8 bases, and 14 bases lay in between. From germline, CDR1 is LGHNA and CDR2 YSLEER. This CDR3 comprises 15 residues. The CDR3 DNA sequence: TGCGCCAGCAGCCAAGACCCCCTGGGGAGTGATGAGCAGTTCTTC. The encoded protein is CASSQDPLGSDEQFF.

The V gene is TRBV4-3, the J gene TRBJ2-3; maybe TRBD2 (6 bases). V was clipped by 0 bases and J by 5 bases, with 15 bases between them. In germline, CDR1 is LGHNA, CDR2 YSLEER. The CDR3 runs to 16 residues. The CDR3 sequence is CASSQDLLATLDTQYF. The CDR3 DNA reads TGCGCCAGCAGCCAAGATCTCCTAGCGACTCTAGATACGCAGTATTTT.

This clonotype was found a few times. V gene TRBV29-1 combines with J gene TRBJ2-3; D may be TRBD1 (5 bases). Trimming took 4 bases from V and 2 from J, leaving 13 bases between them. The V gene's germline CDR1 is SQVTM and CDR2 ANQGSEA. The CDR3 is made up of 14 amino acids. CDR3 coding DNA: TGCAGCGTTGTATCGACAGTCCCCACAGATACGCAGTATTTT. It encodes CSVVSTVPTDTQYF.

Here the CDR3 reads CASRDRGYGNTIYF. The CDR3 nucleotides read TGTGCCAGCAGGGACAGGGGATATGGAAACACCATATATTTT. The chain couples TRBV27 to TRBJ1-3; 9 bases align to TRBD1. The CDR3 sequence is 14 residues long. J lost 3 bases, V lost 6 bases, and 3 bases had no gene match. CDR1 and CDR2 (germline): MNHEY, SMNVEV (reference sequence).

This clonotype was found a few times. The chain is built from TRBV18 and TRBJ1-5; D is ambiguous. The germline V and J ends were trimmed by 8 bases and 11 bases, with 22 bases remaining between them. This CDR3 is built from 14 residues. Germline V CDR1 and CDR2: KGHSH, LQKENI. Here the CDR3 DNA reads TGTGCCAGCCCATCACCGGGCCGCTTTGAAGCCCAGCATTTT. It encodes CASPSPGRFEAQHF.